This is a list of T cell receptor beta chains from one sample in a study of blood T cells in healthy people across ages. TCRdb fed the 5' RACE reads into MiXCR, producing one record per CDR3 protein. The data show approximately 1.5 million distinct CDR3 sequences, about 32% seen once. Input material: blood. The source is a woman aged 25 to 45 in good health. Each CDR3 is given with its conserved first and last residue. Fields, in order: clone size, D gene, V gene, J gene, CDR3 DNA, CDR3 protein. The D gene is left open where the match is weak. The listing skips clone size in some rows; elsewhere it reads once, few, many or a size class.

once	TRBD1	TRBV20-1	TRBJ1-1	TGCAGTGCTCATACCGAGACAGGGGTTCTCACTGAAGCTTTCTTT	CSAHTETGVLTEAFF
NA	TRBD2	TRBV20-1	TRBJ2-3	TGCAGTGCTAGAGATCGAGCGGGAGGCCAGGTTCCGTATTTT	CSARDRAGGQVPYF
NA	NA	TRBV20-1	TRBJ1-1	TGCAGTGCTAATACACCGAACACTGAAGCTTTCTTT	CSANTPNTEAFF
many	TRBD1	TRBV7-3	TRBJ1-2	TGTGCCAGCAGCCCCGGGACAGGGGAAGGCTACACCTTC	CASSPGTGEGYTF
few	NA	TRBV7-2	TRBJ2-7	TGTGCCAGCAGCTTAGCTTCCGGGGCTACCTACGAGCAGTACTTC	CASSLASGATYEQYF
few	TRBD2	TRBV20-1	TRBJ2-7	TGCAGTGCTAGCTGGACTAGCGGGAGGAGGGAGCAGTACTTC	CSASWTSGRREQYF
NA	NA	TRBV4-1	TRBJ1-4	TGCGCCAGCAGCCAAGATAGTCGGGGCTGGGAAAAACTGTTTTTT	CASSQDSRGWEKLFF
many	TRBD1	TRBV29-1	TRBJ2-1	TGCAGCGAGGGACAGGCGGACAATGAGCAGTTCTTC	CSEGQADNEQFF
NA	NA	TRBV12-3/TRBV12-4	TRBJ2-3	TGTGCCAGCAGTTTAGCGCGTAGCCTGAGCACAGATACGCAGTATTTT	CASSLARSLSTDTQYF
few	TRBD1	TRBV30	TRBJ2-4	TGTGCCTGGAGTGTATTCCAGGGGGTAAACATTCAGTACTTC	CAWSVFQGVNIQYF
NA	NA	TRBV20-1	TRBJ2-5	TGCAGTGCTAGGGTGGTTAAAGAGACCCAGTACTTC	CSARVVKETQYF
few	TRBD2	TRBV18	TRBJ2-1	TGTGCCAGCTCACCACCGAGCGGGGGGCCCTACAATGAGCAGTTCTTC	CASSPPSGGPYNEQFF
NA	TRBD2	TRBV18	TRBJ2-1	TGTGCCAGCTCACCACCTAGCGGGGGGGCTCTTAATGAGCAGTTCTTC	CASSPPSGGALNEQFF
NA	NA	TRBV30	TRBJ2-3	TGTGCCTGGAGCGCGGACATTCGACGCACAGATACGCAGTATTTT	CAWSADIRRTDTQYF
NA	NA	TRBV3-1	TRBJ2-1	TGTGCCAGCAGCCAAGTTACTAGGAGGGGCAATGAGCAGTTCTTC	CASSQVTRRGNEQFF
NA	TRBD2	TRBV6-5	TRBJ2-3	TGTGCCAGCAATTCAGTACCGACTAGCGGGTTTAGCACAGATACGCAGTATTTT	CASNSVPTSGFSTDTQYF
NA	TRBD1	TRBV20-1	TRBJ2-7	TGCAGTGCTAGAGATGAAAGGGACAGGGTTCTCTACGAGCAGTACTTC	CSARDERDRVLYEQYF
NA	NA	TRBV5-6	TRBJ2-3	TGTGCCAGCAGCTTGGAAATACAGGGAGGGGTACTAGATACGCAGTATTTT	CASSLEIQGGVLDTQYF
NA	NA	TRBV6-1	TRBJ1-2	TGTGCCAGCAGCGAGGGGCAGATCTATGGCTACACCTTC	CASSEGQIYGYTF
NA	NA	TRBV29-1	TRBJ2-1	TGCAGCTCTTCCGGGCCCAATGAGCAGTTCTTC	CSSSGPNEQFF
many	NA	TRBV7-2	TRBJ2-3	TGTGCCAGCAGCCCTCGGAAAGGGGGAGGCACAGATACGCAGTATTTT	CASSPRKGGGTDTQYF
NA	TRBD2	TRBV18	TRBJ2-1	TGTGCCAGCTCACCGCGGGAGACCTACAATGAGCAGTTCTTC	CASSPRETYNEQFF
NA	NA	TRBV6-5	TRBJ1-2	TGTGCCAGCAAAAGGAGTCAGGCCTATGGCTACACCTTC	CASKRSQAYGYTF
NA	NA	TRBV27	TRBJ2-7	TGTGCCAGTCGGGACGGACATAGGGACGAGCAGTACTTC	CASRDGHRDEQYF
NA	NA	TRBV5-1	TRBJ2-3	TGCGCCAGCAGCTTGTATTTAGGAACAGATACGCAGTATTTT	CASSLYLGTDTQYF
NA	NA	TRBV4-1	TRBJ1-2	TGCGCCAGCAGCCAAGACCGGGGCGCCGCTACCTATGGCTACACCTTC	CASSQDRGAATYGYTF
NA	TRBD1	TRBV6-5	TRBJ2-5	TGTGCCAGCAGTTACTACGGACAGGGGCGTGGGGAGACCCAGTACTTC	CASSYYGQGRGETQYF
NA	TRBD1	TRBV2	TRBJ1-2	TGTGCCAGCAGCGCGACAGGGTGGGACGGCTACACCTTC	CASSATGWDGYTF
few	NA	TRBV5-4	TRBJ1-6	TGTGCCAGCAGCTTGGACCCGTTCTCCTATAATTCACCCCTCCACTTT	CASSLDPFSYNSPLHF
NA	NA	TRBV5-1	TRBJ2-7	TGCGCCAGCAGCTTCGGCAGGACCCGGGACGAGCAGTACTTC	CASSFGRTRDEQYF
NA	NA	TRBV5-8	TRBJ2-3	TGTGCCAGCAGCTTAAGAAAGGGCCCAGATACGCAGTATTTT	CASSLRKGPDTQYF
few	TRBD1	TRBV5-1	TRBJ1-1	TGCGCCACCAGCCCTCTAATGAAGGACAGGGATCCTAACACTGAAGCTTTCTTT	CATSPLMKDRDPNTEAFF
NA	NA	TRBV11-2	TRBJ2-3	TGTGCCAGCAGCCCCCGCGTCGACGGCACAGATACGCAGTATTTT	CASSPRVDGTDTQYF
NA	NA	TRBV5-4	TRBJ2-3	TGTGCCAGCAGCGGTGGACAACGCACAGATACGCAGTATTTT	CASSGGQRTDTQYF
once	TRBD1	TRBV12-3/TRBV12-4	TRBJ1-1	TGTGCCAGCACTTCGACAGGGGCGAACACTGAAGCTTTCTTT	CASTSTGANTEAFF
NA	TRBD2	TRBV12-3/TRBV12-4	TRBJ2-1	TGTGCCAGCAGGCCCGTAGCGGGAGTAGGCAATGAGCAGTTCTTC	CASRPVAGVGNEQFF
few	TRBD1	TRBV6-1	TRBJ2-6	TGTGCCAGCAGCCTTACAGGGGGCTGGGGCGGGGCCAACGTCCTGACTTTC	CASSLTGGWGGANVLTF
NA	NA	TRBV9	TRBJ2-4	TGTGCCAGCAGCGTAGAGATGGGGGCGGGAAACATTCAGTACTTC	CASSVEMGAGNIQYF
NA	NA	TRBV5-5	TRBJ2-3	TGTGCCAGCAGCCCCGGACAGAAGGTAGATACGCAGTATTTT	CASSPGQKVDTQYF
few	TRBD1	TRBV25-1	TRBJ1-2	TGTGCCAGCAGTGACTACAGGGGGCTAGGGGGCTACACCTTC	CASSDYRGLGGYTF
few	NA	TRBV7-2	TRBJ2-2	TGTGCCAGCAGCTTAAAGGTCCCGAACACCGGGGAGCTGTTTTTT	CASSLKVPNTGELFF
few	NA	TRBV21-1	TRBJ2-5	TGTGCCAGCAGAAGTCTTAGGGTTCGCGAGACCCAGTACTTC	CASRSLRVRETQYF
NA	TRBD1	TRBV9	TRBJ1-1	TGTGCCAGCAGCGTCGGGACAGGAGGCAGTACTGAAGCTTTCTTT	CASSVGTGGSTEAFF
few	TRBD1	TRBV7-9	TRBJ2-7	TGTGCCAGCAGCTTGGAGACGGGACAGCGGTACTTC	CASSLETGQRYF
few	NA	TRBV12-3/TRBV12-4	TRBJ2-7	TGTGCCAGCGGAAAGGCAGGGGGGTACGAGCAGTACTTC	CASGKAGGYEQYF
NA	TRBD1	TRBV3-1	TRBJ1-4	TGTGCCAGCAGCCAATCCCGGACAGGTTATGAAAAACTGTTTTTT	CASSQSRTGYEKLFF
few	NA	TRBV4-1	TRBJ1-2	TGCGCCAGCAGCCTTTATAGATCGTGGGACTATGGCTACACCTTC	CASSLYRSWDYGYTF
few	NA	TRBV3-1	TRBJ2-3	TGTGCCAGCAGCCAAAGGGGGGGGTTCGGTACGCAGTATTTT	CASSQRGGFGTQYF
NA	TRBD1	TRBV6-5	TRBJ1-2	TGTGCCAGCATCTCCGGGACAGGGGAATATGGCTACACCTTC	CASISGTGEYGYTF
NA	NA	TRBV21-1	TRBJ1-5	TGTGCCAGCAGTTTTATAGGGACCTCTAGCAATCAGCCCCAGCATTTT	CASSFIGTSSNQPQHF
few	TRBD1	TRBV5-1	TRBJ2-1	TGCGCCAGCAGCTTGGGGGGACAGGGGGTCTACAATGAGCAGTTCTTC	CASSLGGQGVYNEQFF
few	TRBD2	TRBV29-1	TRBJ2-3	TGCAGCGTGGCGGGACTAGCGGGGCGCACAGATACGCAGTATTTT	CSVAGLAGRTDTQYF
NA	TRBD1	TRBV27	TRBJ1-4	TGTGCCAGCAGTTCCAAGACAGACAGGGGAGGCGAAAAACTGTTTTTT	CASSSKTDRGGEKLFF
few	NA	TRBV2	TRBJ2-7	TGTGCCAGCAGTGGACGCCACGAGCAGTACTTC	CASSGRHEQYF
NA	NA	TRBV4-1	TRBJ2-1	TGCGCCAGCAGCCAAGATTCAAGGGAGCAGTTCTTC	CASSQDSREQFF
NA	NA	TRBV5-5	TRBJ1-1	TGTGCCAGCAGACCTCCGCCAGGGAACACTGAAGCTTTCTTT	CASRPPPGNTEAFF